This TCR beta chain was retrieved from a study of radiation and T cells in renal cell carcinoma. The overall study: Nephrectomy followed 15 Gy stereotactic body radiation by 4 weeks.

Clones were read by immunoSEQ multiplex PCR, and TCRdb kept only the in-frame ones, dropping some. The sample holds about 160,000 clones, around 89% seen once. J gave up 5 bases and V 5 bases, and 4 bases lay outside the gene matches. Germline V gene lookup returns CDR1 LNHDA and CDR2 SQIVND (reference sequence). The CDR3 totals 14 residues. Specified time point: baseline pretreatment blood. Treatment here: 15 Gy SBRT to primary tumor, nephrectomy 4 weeks later. After SBRT, blood was collected at 2 and 4 weeks, plus baseline. As concerns this clone: Its matching antigen is unknown.

Notes on the study in general: Top tumor clonotypes rose in blood 2 weeks post-radiation, then contracted.

The source is a woman in her sixties or seventies with renal cell carcinoma. The chain recombines TRBV19 with TRBJ1-4; TRBD1 matches at 8 bases. The starting material was blood, obtained from a patient whose treatment included radiotherapy and nephrectomy. CDR3 nucleotides: TGTGCCAGTAGTCGACAGGGGAGAAATGAAAAACTGTTTTTT. Its protein is CASSRQGRNEKLFF. Full variable domain (remainder filled in from reference TRBV19 and TRBJ1-4): DGGITQSPKYLFRKEGQNVTLSCEQNLNHDAMYWYRQDPGQGLRLIYYSQIVNDFQKGDIAEGYSVSREKKESFPLTVTSAQKNPTAFYLCASSRQGRNEKLFFGSGTQLSVL.